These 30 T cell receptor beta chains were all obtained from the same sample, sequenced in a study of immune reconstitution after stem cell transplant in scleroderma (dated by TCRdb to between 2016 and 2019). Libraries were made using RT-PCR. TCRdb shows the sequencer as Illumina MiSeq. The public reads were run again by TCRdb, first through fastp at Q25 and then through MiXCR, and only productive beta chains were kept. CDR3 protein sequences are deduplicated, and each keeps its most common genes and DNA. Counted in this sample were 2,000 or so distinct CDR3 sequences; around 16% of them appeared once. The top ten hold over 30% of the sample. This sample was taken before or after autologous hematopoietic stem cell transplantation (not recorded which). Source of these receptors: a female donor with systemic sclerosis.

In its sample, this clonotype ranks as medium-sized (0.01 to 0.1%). The CDR3 loop reads CASSSNTGGYEQYF. CDR3 coding DNA: TGTGCCAGCAGTTCGAACACGGGGGGCTACGAGCAGTACTTC. The chain combines TRBV6-5 with TRBJ2-7, with 7 nucleotides matching TRBD2. The CDR3 has 14 amino acids. The trim removed 4 bases at V and 3 bases at J, leaving 6 bases unmatched. Germline V gene sequence: CDR1 MNHEY, CDR2 SVGAGI.

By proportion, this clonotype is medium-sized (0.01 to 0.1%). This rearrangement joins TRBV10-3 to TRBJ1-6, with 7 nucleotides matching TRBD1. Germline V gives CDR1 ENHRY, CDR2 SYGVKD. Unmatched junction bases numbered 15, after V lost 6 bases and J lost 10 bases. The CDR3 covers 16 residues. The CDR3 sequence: CAIRKTGPDVRSPLHF. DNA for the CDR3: TGTGCCATCAGAAAGACAGGGCCGGACGTCCGGTCACCCCTCCACTTT.

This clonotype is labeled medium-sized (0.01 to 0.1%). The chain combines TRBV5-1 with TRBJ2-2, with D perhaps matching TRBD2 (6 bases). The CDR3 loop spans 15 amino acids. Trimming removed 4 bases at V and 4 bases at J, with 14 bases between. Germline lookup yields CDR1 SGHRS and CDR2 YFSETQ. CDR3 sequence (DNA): TGCGCCAGCAGCGTAGGAGGGCCGAGCACCGGGGAGCTGTTTTTT. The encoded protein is CASSVGGPSTGELFF.

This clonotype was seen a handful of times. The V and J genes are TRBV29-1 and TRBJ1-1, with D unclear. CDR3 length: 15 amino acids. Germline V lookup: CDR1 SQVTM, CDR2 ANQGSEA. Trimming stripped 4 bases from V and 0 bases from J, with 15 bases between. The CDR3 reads CSVVREIYMNTEAFF. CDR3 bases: TGCAGCGTTGTAAGGGAGATATACATGAACACTGAAGCTTTCTTT.

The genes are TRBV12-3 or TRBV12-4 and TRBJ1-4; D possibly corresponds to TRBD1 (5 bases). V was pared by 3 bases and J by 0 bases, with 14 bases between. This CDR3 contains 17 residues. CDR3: CASSFGGRGTTNEKLFF. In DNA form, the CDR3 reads TGTGCCAGCAGTTTCGGGGGACGGGGGACAACTAATGAAAAACTGTTTTTT.

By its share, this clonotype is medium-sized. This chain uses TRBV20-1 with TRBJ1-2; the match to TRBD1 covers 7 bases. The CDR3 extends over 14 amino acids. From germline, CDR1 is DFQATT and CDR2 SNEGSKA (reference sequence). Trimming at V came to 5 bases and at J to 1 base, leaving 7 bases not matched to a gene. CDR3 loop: CSASRDRLNYGYTF. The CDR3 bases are TGCAGTGCTTCCCGGGACAGACTTAACTATGGCTACACCTTC.

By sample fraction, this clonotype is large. CDR3 loop: CASSLESVPNYGYTF. The CDR3 region has the DNA TGTGCCAGCAGCTTGGAATCAGTCCCAAACTATGGCTACACCTTC. The chain links TRBV5-6 to TRBJ1-2, with D unresolved. Between the trimmed V and J ends, which lost 0 bases and 2 bases, there was a span of 11 bases. Looked up from germline, CDR1 is SGHDT and CDR2 is YYEEEE. The CDR3 runs to 15 residues.

Written as DNA, the CDR3 is TGTGCCAGCAGCTTGCAGGGACAGGCTGCCCCCTACGAGCAGTACTTC. Translated: CASSLQGQAAPYEQYF. The genes are TRBV7-2 and TRBJ2-7, with TRBD1 matching over 8 bases. CDR1 SGHTA and CDR2 FQGNSA come from the germline V gene. The CDR3 loop spans 16 amino acids. V dropped 3 bases and J dropped 2; count of bases not matched to a gene: 9.

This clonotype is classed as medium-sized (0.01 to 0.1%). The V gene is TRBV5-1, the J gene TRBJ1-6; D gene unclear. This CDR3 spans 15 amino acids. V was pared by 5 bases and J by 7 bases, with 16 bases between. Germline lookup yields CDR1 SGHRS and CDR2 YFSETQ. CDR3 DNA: TGCGCCAGCAGATTCGCCGGCCAAAACAATTCACCCCTCCACTTT. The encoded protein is CASRFAGQNNSPLHF.

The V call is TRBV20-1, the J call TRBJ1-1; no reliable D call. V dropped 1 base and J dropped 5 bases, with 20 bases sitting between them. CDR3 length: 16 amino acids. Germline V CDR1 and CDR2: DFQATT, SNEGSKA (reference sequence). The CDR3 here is CSARVSGKGGKTEAFF. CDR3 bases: TGCAGTGCTAGAGTTTCGGGCAAGGGTGGAAAGACTGAAGCTTTCTTT.

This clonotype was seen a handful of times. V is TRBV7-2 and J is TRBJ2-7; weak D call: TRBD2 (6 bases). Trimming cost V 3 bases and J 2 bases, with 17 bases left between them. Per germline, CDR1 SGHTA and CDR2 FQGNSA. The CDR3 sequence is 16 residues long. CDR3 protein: CASSFPRDFLTYEQYF. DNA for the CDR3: TGTGCCAGCAGCTTCCCGAGGGACTTCCTTACCTACGAGCAGTACTTC.

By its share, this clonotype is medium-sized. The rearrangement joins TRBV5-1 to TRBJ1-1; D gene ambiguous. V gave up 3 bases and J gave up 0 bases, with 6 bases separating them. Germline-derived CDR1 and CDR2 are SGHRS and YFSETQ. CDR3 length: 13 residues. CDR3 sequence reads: CASSSVVNTEAFF. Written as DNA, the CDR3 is TGCGCCAGCAGCTCTGTCGTGAACACTGAAGCTTTCTTT.

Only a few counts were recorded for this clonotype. CDR3 in DNA: TGTGCCAGCAGCACCGCCGGGACTAGCGGGGGTTCTGAGCAGTTCTTC. It codes for CASSTAGTSGGSEQFF. The chain uses TRBV5-6 and TRBJ2-1, with 14 bases aligning to TRBD2. V trimming: 4 bases; J trimming: 9 bases; junction bases outside the gene matches: 9. In germline, CDR1 is SGHDT, CDR2 YYEEEE. This CDR3 spans 16 amino acids.

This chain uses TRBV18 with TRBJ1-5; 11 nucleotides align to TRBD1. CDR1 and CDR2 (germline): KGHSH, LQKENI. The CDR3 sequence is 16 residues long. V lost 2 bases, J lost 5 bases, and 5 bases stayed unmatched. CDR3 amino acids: CASSPGTGGPYQPQHF. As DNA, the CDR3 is TGTGCCAGCTCACCAGGGACAGGGGGTCCGTATCAGCCCCAGCATTTT.

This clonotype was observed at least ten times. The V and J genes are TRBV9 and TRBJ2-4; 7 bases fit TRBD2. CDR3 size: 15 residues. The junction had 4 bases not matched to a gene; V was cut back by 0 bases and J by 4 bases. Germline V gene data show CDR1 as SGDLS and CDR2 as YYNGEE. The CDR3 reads CASSVASGEKNIQYF. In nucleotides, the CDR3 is TGTGCCAGCAGCGTAGCTAGCGGAGAGAAAAACATTCAGTACTTC.

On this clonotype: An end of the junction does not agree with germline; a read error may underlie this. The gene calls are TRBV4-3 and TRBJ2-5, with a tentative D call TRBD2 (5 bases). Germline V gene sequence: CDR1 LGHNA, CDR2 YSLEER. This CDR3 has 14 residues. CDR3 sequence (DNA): TGCGCCAGCAGCCAAGTGAGCGGAGAAGAGGCCCAGTACTTC. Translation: CASSQVSGEEAQYF.

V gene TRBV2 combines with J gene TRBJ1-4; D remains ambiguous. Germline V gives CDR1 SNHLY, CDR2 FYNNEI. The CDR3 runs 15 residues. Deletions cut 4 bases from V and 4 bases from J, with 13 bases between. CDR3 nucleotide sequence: TGTGCCAGCAGTGCTAACAAGAACCTTAATGAAAAACTGTTTTTT. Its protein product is CASSANKNLNEKLFF. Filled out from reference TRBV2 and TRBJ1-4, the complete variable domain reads EPEVTQTPSHQVTQMGQEVILRCVPISNHLYFYWYRQILGQKVEFLVSFYNNEISEKSEIFDDQFSVERPDGSNFTLKIRSTKLEDSAMYFCASSANKNLNEKLFFGSGTQLSVL.

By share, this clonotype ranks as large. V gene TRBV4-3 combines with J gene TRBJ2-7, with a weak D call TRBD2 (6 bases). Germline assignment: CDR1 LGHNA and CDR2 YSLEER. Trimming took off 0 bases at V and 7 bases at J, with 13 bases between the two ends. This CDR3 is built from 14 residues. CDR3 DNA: TGCGCCAGCAGCCAAGAAGTTCTAGCGCGGGAGCAGTACTTC. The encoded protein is CASSQEVLAREQYF.

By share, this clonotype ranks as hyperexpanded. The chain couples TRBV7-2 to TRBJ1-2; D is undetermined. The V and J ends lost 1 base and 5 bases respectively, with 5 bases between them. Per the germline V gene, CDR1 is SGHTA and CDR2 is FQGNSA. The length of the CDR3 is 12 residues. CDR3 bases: TGTGCCAGCAGCTTAGAGGAATATGGCTACACCTTC. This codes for CASSLEEYGYTF.

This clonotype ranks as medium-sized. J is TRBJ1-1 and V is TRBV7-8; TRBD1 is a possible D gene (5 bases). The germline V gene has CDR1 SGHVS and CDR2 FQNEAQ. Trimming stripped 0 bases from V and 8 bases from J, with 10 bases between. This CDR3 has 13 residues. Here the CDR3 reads CASSLARTGEAFF. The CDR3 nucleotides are TGTGCCAGCAGCTTAGCGCGAACAGGAGAAGCTTTCTTT.

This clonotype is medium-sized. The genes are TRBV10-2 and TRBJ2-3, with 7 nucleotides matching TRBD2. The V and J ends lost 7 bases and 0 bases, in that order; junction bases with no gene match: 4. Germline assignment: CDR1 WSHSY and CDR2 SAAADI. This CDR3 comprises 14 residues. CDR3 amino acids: CASTLAVSTDTQYF. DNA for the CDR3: TGCGCCAGCACCCTAGCGGTTAGCACAGATACGCAGTATTTT.

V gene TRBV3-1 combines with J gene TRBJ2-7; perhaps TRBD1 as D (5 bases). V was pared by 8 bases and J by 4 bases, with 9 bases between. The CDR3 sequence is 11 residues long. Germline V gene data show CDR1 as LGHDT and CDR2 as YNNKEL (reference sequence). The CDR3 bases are TGTGCCAGCCAGGGCGTGTACGAGCAGTACTTC. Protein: CASQGVYEQYF.

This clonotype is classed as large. CDR3 DNA: TGTGCCAGCACCAGAAGCGGAAACACCATATATTTT. This gives the protein CASTRSGNTIYF. The rearrangement links TRBV9 to TRBJ1-3; D is ambiguous. CDR1 is SGDLS and CDR2 is YYNGEE in the germline V gene. The V gene lost 6 bases and the J gene lost 4 bases, with 8 bases spanning the gap. This CDR3 spans 12 amino acids.

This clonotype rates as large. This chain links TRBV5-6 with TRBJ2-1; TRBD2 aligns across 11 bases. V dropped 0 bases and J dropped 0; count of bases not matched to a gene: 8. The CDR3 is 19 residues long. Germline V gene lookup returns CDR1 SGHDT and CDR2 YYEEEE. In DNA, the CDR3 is TGTGCCAGCAGCTTGGGGGGACTAGCGGATCCGAGCTCCTACAATGAGCAGTTCTTC. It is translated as CASSLGGLADPSSYNEQFF.

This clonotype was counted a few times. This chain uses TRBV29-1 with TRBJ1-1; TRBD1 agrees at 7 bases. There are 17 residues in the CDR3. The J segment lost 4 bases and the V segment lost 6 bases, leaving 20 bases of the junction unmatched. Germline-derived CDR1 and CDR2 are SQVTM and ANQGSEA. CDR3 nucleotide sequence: TGCAGCGTGGGACAGCTGGCTTTGGAGGGCGAAGGCACTGAAGCTTTCTTT. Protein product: CSVGQLALEGEGTEAFF.

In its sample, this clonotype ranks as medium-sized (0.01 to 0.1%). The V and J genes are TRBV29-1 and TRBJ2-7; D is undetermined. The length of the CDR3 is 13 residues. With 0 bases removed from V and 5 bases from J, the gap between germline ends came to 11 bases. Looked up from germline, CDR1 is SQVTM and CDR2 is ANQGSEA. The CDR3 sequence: CSVEDHLRNEQYF. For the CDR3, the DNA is TGCAGCGTTGAAGATCACCTCCGGAACGAGCAGTACTTC.

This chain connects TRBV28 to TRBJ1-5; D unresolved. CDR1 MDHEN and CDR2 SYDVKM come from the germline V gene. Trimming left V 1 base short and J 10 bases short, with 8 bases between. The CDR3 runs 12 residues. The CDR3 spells CASSLYWGPQHF. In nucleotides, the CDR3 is TGTGCCAGCAGTTTATATTGGGGTCCCCAGCATTTT.

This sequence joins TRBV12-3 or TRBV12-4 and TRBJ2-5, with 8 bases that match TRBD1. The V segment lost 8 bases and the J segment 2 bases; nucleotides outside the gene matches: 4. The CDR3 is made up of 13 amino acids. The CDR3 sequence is CASGHRGQETQYF. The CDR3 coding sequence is TGTGCCAGCGGACACAGGGGGCAAGAGACCCAGTACTTC.

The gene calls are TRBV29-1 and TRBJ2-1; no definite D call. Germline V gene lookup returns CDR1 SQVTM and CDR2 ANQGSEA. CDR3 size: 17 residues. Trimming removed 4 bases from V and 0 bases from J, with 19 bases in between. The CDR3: CSVGVADGYSSYNEQFF. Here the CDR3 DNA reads TGCAGCGTTGGAGTTGCGGACGGGTACTCCTCCTACAATGAGCAGTTCTTC.

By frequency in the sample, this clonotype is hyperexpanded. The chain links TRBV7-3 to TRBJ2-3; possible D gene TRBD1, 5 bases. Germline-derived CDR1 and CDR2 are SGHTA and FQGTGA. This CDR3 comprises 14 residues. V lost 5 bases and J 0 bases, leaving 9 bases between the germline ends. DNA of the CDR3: TGTGCCAGCAGCCCCGACAGAAGCACAGATACGCAGTATTTT. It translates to CASSPDRSTDTQYF.